Sequencing of this T cell receptor beta chain was carried out in a study of cytomegalovirus exposure and HLA in healthy donors. A single count supports this clone. What it recognizes is unknown. The V gene end was trimmed by 6 bases and the J gene end by 8 bases; junction bases not matched to a gene: 9. CDR1 is LNHDA, CDR2 SQIVND, per germline (reference sequence). CDR3 length: 13 residues. The assay was immunoSEQ multiplex PCR, and TCRdb's table has in-frame clones only and misses some. The top ten clones hold under 6.5% of a sample with some 130,000 clones, approximately 87% of them seen once. Study-level findings and limits: In vitro experiments confirmed that a few CMV-associated chains were specific for CMV antigens.

Sequencing was carried out using PBMCs. This rearrangement joins TRBV19 to TRBJ1-2, with 7 bases fitting TRBD1. This TCR came from a woman younger than 35 in good health and CMV-seropositive. DNA for the CDR3: TGTGCCAGTAGGACCACAGGGGTCGAGGGCTACACCTTC. Its protein is CASRTTGVEGYTF.